This T cell receptor beta chain was observed in a study of Graves' ophthalmopathy and Graves' hyperthyroidism (dated by TCRdb to the late 2010s). Concerning the study at large: Peripheral blood was collected at initial diagnosis, before any treatment. The study used TCR beta repertoire signatures to distinguish Graves' ophthalmopathy from Graves' hyperthyroidism and to predict progression to ophthalmopathy. To explore V-J signatures that separate ophthalmopathy from hyperthyroidism, a discovery set of 100 patients was enrolled, consisting of about 43 with ophthalmopathy and around 57 with stable hyperthyroidism. Once sampling was done, hyperthyroidism patients were given methimazole at a starting dose of 30 mg daily, while ophthalmopathy patients were given high-dose intravenous methylprednisolone. In total, 135 blood samples were TCR-sequenced: 40 to 45 ophthalmopathy, roughly 77 hyperthyroidism and roughly 17 hyperthyroidism-to-ophthalmopathy patients. The independent validation cohort included approximately 19 hyperthyroidism patients plus 17 patients who later progressed from hyperthyroidism to ophthalmopathy. For training and testing, the approximately 97 patients in the discovery cohort were randomly divided in a 7:3 ratio. In about six hyperthyroidism patients, the T-cell repertoires found in thyroid tissue were compared with those found in blood.

This clonotype came up many times. The clone's antigen remains unknown. It has no much larger one-base neighbor in the sample; base qualities were not kept. Results and caveats for the whole study, not just this receptor: No statistical method was used to set the sample size in advance, and the investigators knew which group each participant was assigned to. In validation, the model predicted ophthalmopathy progression with 70.59% sensitivity and approximately 72% specificity; some 13 predicted patients were CT-confirmed with GO in a median of approximately six months. Most of the expanded thyroid clonotypes with a frequency above 0.001 were also detected in blood, and it was suggested that the thyroid immune response may be reflected by blood repertoires. The 13-signature model separated ophthalmopathy from stable hyperthyroidism with around 90% sensitivity and approximately 83% specificity in cross-validation, and 80%/75% in the test set.

Hyperthyroidism was considered stable if no progression to ophthalmopathy occurred within 18 months of follow-up. Hyperthyroidism patients were newly diagnosed, were aged 18 to 65 years, and had a disease duration under 2 months. Anyone with other autoimmune diseases, uncontrolled infections, pregnancy or lactation was excluded from the study. Diagnosis relied on clinical symptoms, serum thyroxine, TRAb, thyroid ultrasound and orbital computed tomography. Ficoll-Paque density gradient centrifugation was used to isolate PBMCs from 10 ml of fresh peripheral blood. Total RNA was extracted using Trizol reagent, and RNA quality was checked on an Agilent 2100 Bioanalyzer. The CDR3 has 14 amino acids, counting the end cysteine and phenylalanine. Just CDR3 DNA is preserved here, 42 bases in frame from base 1. The germline V gene specifies MNHNS as CDR1 and SASEGT as CDR2. V is pared back by 6 bases and J by 4 bases, with 13 bases lying between the germline termini.

For repertoire sequencing, TCR beta CDR3 regions were amplified from RNA transcripts. A first-round RT-PCR used HTBI primers with the Qiagen OneStep RT-PCR kit, followed by a second-round multiplex PCR, size selection and purification. The libraries underwent paired-end sequencing with 100 bp reads on an Illumina HiSeq2000. Processing in the source paper ran as follows. Reads were processed with SOAPnuke, discarding reads with adapters, uncalled bases, mean Phred below 15, or no exact constant-primer or identifier match. COPE v1.2.5 was used to merge high-quality paired reads. Unique nucleotide sequences were defined as clonotypes and aligned to IMGT TRB V, D and J references using MiTCR v1.1. The analysis was limited to V-J combinations with a frequency above 0.0001, which together covered 99.2% of the repertoires. A TCR clonal expansion and chaos score per V-J combination was defined as the ratio of F50 clonal expansion to chaos observed in the TCRdist matrix. Welch's t-statistics and random forest were used to narrow the features down to about a dozen V-J combinations, which were then fed into a naive Bayes classifier. Thyroid-blood repertoire similarity was quantified with the Morisita-Horn index. TCRdb handled the public reads itself, with Q25 trimming in fastp and clone calling in MiXCR, and kept productive beta chains. Identical CDR3 protein sequences are pooled into one entry, listed with their most common genes and DNA. The V and J calls reflect TCRdb's pipeline rather than the authors' work. For this sample there are hundreds of thousands of distinct CDR3 sequences; about 20% appear just once. The top ten clones comprise approximately 7% of the sample.

The chain links TRBV6-1 with TRBJ1-3; D gene: possibly TRBD1, on 6 matching bases. This TCR came from a young woman with stable Graves' hyperthyroidism. Some clones in this sample may be carry-over from other donors' samples. Donor details come from another sample of the same person, matched by shared clones. Sequencing used peripheral blood. Here is the DNA: TGTGCCAGCAGGGCGACAGGATCCGGAAACACCATATATTTT. The encoded protein is CASRATGSGNTIYF.